This passage covers 20 T cell receptor beta chains from one sample sequenced in a study of blood T cell repertoires in COVID-19. The table came from immunoSEQ multiplex PCR; TCRdb's copy has only in-frame clones and leaves some out. The sample has 200,000 to 250,000 clones; about 90% are singletons. Material for sequencing was peripheral blood. These receptors were taken from a young man with COVID-19, enrolled during active disease.

This chain joins TRBV30 and TRBJ1-2, with TRBD1 matching over 7 bases. The germline CDR1 and CDR2 sequences are GTSNPN and SVGIG (reference sequence). Unmatched junction bases numbered 19, after V lost 0 bases and J lost 6 bases. The CDR3 runs to 18 residues. For the CDR3, the DNA is TGTGCCTGGAGTGTACCGACCCTCGACAGGGCATTTAAGGATGGCTACACCTTC. Protein sequence: CAWSVPTLDRAFKDGYTF. Using reference TRBV30 and TRBJ1-2 for the parts outside the CDR3, the full variable domain is SQTIHQWPATLVQPVGSPLSLECTVEGTSNPNLYWYRQAAGRGLQLLFYSVGIGQISSEVPQNLSASRPQDRQFILSSKKLLLSDSGFYLCAWSVPTLDRAFKDGYTFGSGTRLTVV.

The V call is TRBV7-3, the J call TRBJ2-2; TRBD1 might be the D (5 bases). Germline CDR1 and CDR2: SGHTA and FQGTGA. V lost 5 bases and J 0 bases, leaving 10 bases between the germline ends. The CDR3 sequence is 15 residues long. The DNA for the CDR3 is TGTGCCAGCAGCGAACAGGACGCGAACACCGGGGAGCTGTTTTTT. Its translation is CASSEQDANTGELFF.

V usage is TRBV5-6 and J usage is TRBJ1-6, with D tentatively TRBD1 (5 bases). This CDR3 region has 14 residues. Germline-derived CDR1 and CDR2 are SGHDT and YYEEEE. V was cut by 4 bases and J by 0 bases, with 5 bases left in between. CDR3 region: CASSTGSYNSPLHF. CDR3 nucleotides: TGTGCCAGCAGCACAGGCTCCTATAATTCACCCCTCCACTTT.

The chain employs TRBV6-1 and TRBJ1-2; 7 bases align to TRBD1. The CDR3 runs 14 residues. Germline loops: CDR1 MNHNS, CDR2 SASEGT. The ends lost 6 bases at V and 6 bases at J; junction bases unmatched: 10. CDR3 protein: CASRFTGVLDGYTF. The DNA of the CDR3 is TGTGCCAGCAGATTTACAGGGGTTCTCGATGGCTACACCTTC.

The chain uses TRBV6-2 or TRBV6-3 and TRBJ1-6, with 7 bases matching TRBD1. V was clipped by 5 bases and J by 7 bases; unmatched bases: 11. CDR3 length: 16 residues. Germline values: CDR1 MNHEY, CDR2 SVGEGT. The CDR3 loop reads CASSIRRGPQNSPLHF. The CDR3 DNA follows: TGTGCCAGCAGTATTCGGAGGGGGCCGCAGAATTCACCCCTCCACTTT.

The CDR3 DNA sequence: TGTGCCAGCAGGCTCGGACAGGTGAACACTGAAGCTTTCTTT. It codes for CASRLGQVNTEAFF. J is TRBJ1-1 and V is TRBV7-9, with 7 bases lining up with TRBD1. V shed 6 bases, J shed 0 bases, and the junction held 4 bases outside the gene matches. Germline V CDR1 and CDR2: SEHNR, FQNEAQ (reference sequence). CDR3 size: 14 residues.

The chain links TRBV18 to TRBJ1-1; D uncertain. The ends were cut back, 1 base at V and 1 base at J, with 10 bases in the middle. This CDR3 is 15 amino acids long. Germline CDR1 and CDR2: KGHSH and LQKENI. CDR3 residues: CASSPQREQNTEAFF. The CDR3 DNA is TGTGCCAGCTCACCACAGAGGGAACAGAACACTGAAGCTTTCTTT.

This clone was seen a single time. The chain joins TRBV7-8 to TRBJ2-4; weak D call: TRBD1 (8 bases). V gave up 5 bases and J gave up 4 bases, with 18 bases separating them. The germline V gene has CDR1 SGHVS and CDR2 FQNEAQ. The CDR3 covers 16 residues. The CDR3 is CASSRGEQGVKNIQYF. DNA for the CDR3: TGTGCCAGCAGCCGGGGGGAACAGGGGGTTAAAAACATTCAGTACTTC.

The chain links TRBV19 to TRBJ2-4; 8 bases are a match to TRBD1. Trimming removed 4 bases from V and 6 bases from J; junction bases left unmatched: 5. The CDR3 has 14 residues. The V gene's germline CDR1 is LNHDA and CDR2 SQIVND (reference sequence). The CDR3 nucleotides are TGTGCCAGTAGTACGCAGGGGGCTGGAAACATTCAGTACTTC. Its translation is CASSTQGAGNIQYF.

This clone has only one observation. The V and J genes are TRBV20-1 and TRBJ2-1; D gene ambiguous. V was trimmed by 3 bases and J by 6 bases, leaving 12 bases between them. Germline V gene lookup returns CDR1 DFQATT and CDR2 SNEGSKA (reference sequence). CDR3 size: 13 residues. The CDR3 bases are TGCAGTGCTAGTCCCGCGTCGGGCAATGAGCAGTTCTTC. It is translated as CSASPASGNEQFF.

The J gene is TRBJ1-6, the V gene TRBV25-1; tentatively, D is TRBD1 (5 bases). The germline CDR1 and CDR2 sequences are MGHDK and SYGVNS. Deletions cut 2 bases from V and 7 bases from J, with 15 bases between. The CDR3 has 16 amino acids. Written as DNA, the CDR3 is TGTGCCAGCAGTGAAGCCGAAGGGGCAGGGAATTCACCCCTCCACTTT. Its protein is CASSEAEGAGNSPLHF.

This chain links TRBV7-2 with TRBJ1-1, with D uncertain. Trimming removed 3 bases from V and 0 bases from J, with 8 bases in between. CDR3 length: 14 amino acids. CDR1 SGHTA and CDR2 FQGNSA come from the germline V gene. CDR3 bases: TGTGCCAGCAGCTTGAGCCCAATGAACACTGAAGCTTTCTTT. Translated: CASSLSPMNTEAFF.

A remark on this clone: Other DNA sequences within the sample encode an identical CDR3. This CDR3 reads CSVVRGSSYNEQFF. CDR3 DNA: TGCAGCGTTGTCAGGGGATCCTCCTACAATGAGCAGTTCTTC. V is TRBV29-1 and J is TRBJ2-1; D perhaps matches TRBD1 (6 bases). The germline gives CDR1 SQVTM, CDR2 ANQGSEA. Trimming stripped 4 bases from V and 0 bases from J, with 10 bases between. This CDR3 is 14 amino acids long.

The rearrangement links TRBV9 to TRBJ1-1; 8 bases match TRBD1. CDR1 SGDLS and CDR2 YYNGEE come from the germline V gene. The CDR3 has 12 amino acids. V was clipped by 4 bases and J by 10 bases; unmatched bases: 6. The CDR3, as DNA: TGTGCCAGCAGCAAAGACAGGGGTACAGCTTTCTTT. Translation gives CASSKDRGTAFF.

The V gene is TRBV18, the J gene TRBJ2-7, with TRBD1 matching 7 bases. V was clipped by 3 bases and J by 2 bases; unmatched bases: 7. The length of the CDR3 is 15 residues. Germline CDR1 is KGHSH and CDR2 is LQKENI. The CDR3 loop is CASSPGQVGTYEQYF. The CDR3 DNA follows: TGTGCCAGCTCACCCGGACAGGTAGGAACCTACGAGCAGTACTTC.

This chain links TRBV25-1 with TRBJ2-7, with 8 bases identical to TRBD2. The CDR3 sequence is 14 residues long. Germline CDR1 MGHDK, CDR2 SYGVNS. Trimming at V came to 6 bases and at J to 2 bases, leaving 6 bases not matched to a gene. CDR3 in DNA: TGTGCCAGCAGCCCGGACGGGGGGGCCTACGAGCAGTACTTC. It yields the protein CASSPDGGAYEQYF.

The rearrangement links TRBV29-1 to TRBJ2-1, with a possible D match to TRBD2 (5 bases). Per germline, CDR1 SQVTM and CDR2 ANQGSEA. Deletions cut 3 bases from V and 5 bases from J, with 11 bases between. The CDR3 totals 13 residues. The CDR3 DNA reads TGCAGCGTTGATTGGAGGACCCACAATGAGCAGTTCTTC. It translates to CSVDWRTHNEQFF.

This clone has only a few counts. Additional DNA sequences in this sample encode the identical CDR3. The chain employs TRBV4-3 and TRBJ2-7, with 8 bases that match TRBD1. Germline assignment: CDR1 LGHNA and CDR2 YSLEER. With V trimmed by 0 bases and J by 2 bases, 3 bases remained unmatched. The CDR3 is 15 residues long. CDR3 loop: CASSQERTGPYEQYF. DNA for the CDR3: TGCGCCAGCAGCCAAGAGCGGACAGGGCCCTACGAGCAGTACTTC.

There are a few counts of this clone. V usage is TRBV10-1 and J usage is TRBJ2-1; no clear D gene. Germline V gene lookup returns CDR1 WNHNN and CDR2 SYGVQD (reference sequence). Trimming shortened V by 0 bases and J by 8 bases, and 20 bases separated the two germline ends. There are 17 residues in the CDR3. The CDR3 coding sequence is TGCGCCAGCAGTGAGTCTGAGGTTTTTTCCTATCCGCATGAGCAGTTCTTC. Amino acid sequence: CASSESEVFSYPHEQFF.

The genes are TRBV6-6 and TRBJ1-1; 10 bases are shared with TRBD1. Germline CDR1 and CDR2: MNHNY and SVGAGI (reference sequence). The ends lost 2 bases at V and 6 bases at J; junction bases unmatched: 3. This CDR3 region has 14 residues. CDR3 nucleotide sequence: TGTGCCAGCAGTTACCTTGGGACAGGGGCTGAAGCTTTCTTT. Its translation: CASSYLGTGAEAFF.